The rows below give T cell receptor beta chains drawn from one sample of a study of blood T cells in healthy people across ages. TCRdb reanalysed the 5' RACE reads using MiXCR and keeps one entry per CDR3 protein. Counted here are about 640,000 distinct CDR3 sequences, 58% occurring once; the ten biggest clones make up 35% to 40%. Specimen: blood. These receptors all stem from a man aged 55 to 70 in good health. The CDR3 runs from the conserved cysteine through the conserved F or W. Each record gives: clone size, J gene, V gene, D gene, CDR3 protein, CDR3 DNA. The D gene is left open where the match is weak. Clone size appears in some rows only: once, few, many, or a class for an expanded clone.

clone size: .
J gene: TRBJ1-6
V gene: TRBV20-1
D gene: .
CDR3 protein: CGARPPGHMNSPLHF
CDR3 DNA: TGCGGTGCTAGACCTCCGGGACATATGAATTCACCCCTCCACTTT

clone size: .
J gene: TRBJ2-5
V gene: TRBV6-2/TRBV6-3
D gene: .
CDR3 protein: CASSRRGHSIEEQYF
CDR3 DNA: TGTGCCAGCAGCCGTAGGGGCCACTCTATCGAAGAGCAGTACTTC

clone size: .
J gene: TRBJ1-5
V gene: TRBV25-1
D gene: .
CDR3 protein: CASSDGHSYSNQPQHF
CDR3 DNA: TGTGCCAGCAGTGACGGGCACTCCTATAGCAATCAGCCCCAGCATTTT

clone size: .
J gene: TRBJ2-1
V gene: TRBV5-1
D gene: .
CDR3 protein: CASSLAAANSQETQFF
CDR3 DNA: TGCGCCAGCAGCTTGGCAGCGGCTAATTCTCAAGAGACCCAGTTCTTC

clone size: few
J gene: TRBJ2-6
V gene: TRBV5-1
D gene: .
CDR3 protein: CASSLSVTVSGANVLTF
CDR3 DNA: TGCGCCAGCAGCTTGTCGGTGACCGTCTCTGGGGCCAACGTCCTGACTTTC

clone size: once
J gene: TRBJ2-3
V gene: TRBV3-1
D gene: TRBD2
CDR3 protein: CASSQDRGGTDTQYF
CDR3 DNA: TGTGCCAGCAGCCAAGATCGGGGGGGCACAGATACGCAGTATTTT

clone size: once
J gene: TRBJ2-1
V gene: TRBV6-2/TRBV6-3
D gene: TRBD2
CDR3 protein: CASSTGTGPLAGSGSYNEQFF
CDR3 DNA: TGTGCCAGCAGTACCGGGACTGGCCCTCTAGCGGGGTCCGGCTCCTACAATGAGCAGTTCTTC

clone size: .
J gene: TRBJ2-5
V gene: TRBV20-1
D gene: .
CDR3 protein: CSAGLGEETQYF
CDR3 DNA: TGCAGTGCTGGACTGGGGGAAGAGACCCAGTACTTC

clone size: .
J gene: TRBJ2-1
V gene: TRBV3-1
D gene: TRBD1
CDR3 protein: CASSQDHGRGHNEQFF
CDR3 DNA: TGTGCCAGCAGCCAAGATCACGGCAGGGGGCACAATGAGCAGTTCTTC

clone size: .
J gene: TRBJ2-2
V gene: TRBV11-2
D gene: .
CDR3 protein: CASSSMAGGELFF
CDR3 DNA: TGTGCCAGCAGCTCCATGGCAGGCGGGGAGCTGTTTTTT

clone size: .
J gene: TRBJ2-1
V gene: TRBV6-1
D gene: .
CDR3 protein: CASSEAYYSYNEQFF
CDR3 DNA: TGTGCCAGCAGTGAAGCGTATTACTCCTACAATGAGCAGTTCTTC

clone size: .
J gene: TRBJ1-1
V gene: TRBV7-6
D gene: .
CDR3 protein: CASSPRTVTEAFF
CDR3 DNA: TGTGCCAGCAGCCCACGGACAGTGACTGAAGCTTTCTTT

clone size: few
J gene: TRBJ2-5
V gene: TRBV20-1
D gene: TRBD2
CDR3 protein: CSAIPRLAGGQETQYF
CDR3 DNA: TGCAGTGCTATCCCTCGACTAGCGGGGGGTCAAGAGACCCAGTACTTC

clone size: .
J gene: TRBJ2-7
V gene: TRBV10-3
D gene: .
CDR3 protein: CAISERPQSYNEQYF
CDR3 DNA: TGTGCCATCAGTGAACGGCCCCAATCCTACAATGAGCAGTACTTC

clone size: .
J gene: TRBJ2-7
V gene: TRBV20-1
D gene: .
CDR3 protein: CSATRAGQYEQYF
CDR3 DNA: TGCAGTGCTACGAGGGCAGGCCAATACGAGCAGTACTTC

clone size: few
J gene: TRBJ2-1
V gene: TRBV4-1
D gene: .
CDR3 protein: CASSKGGGSYNEQFF
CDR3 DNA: TGCGCCAGCAGTAAGGGGGGGGGCTCCTACAATGAGCAGTTCTTC

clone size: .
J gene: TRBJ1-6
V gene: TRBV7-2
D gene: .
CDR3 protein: CASSLAGGSYNSPLHF
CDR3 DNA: TGTGCCAGCAGCTTAGCGGGGGGCTCCTATAATTCACCCCTCCACTTT

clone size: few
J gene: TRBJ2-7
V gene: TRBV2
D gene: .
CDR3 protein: CASGSGQAYEQYF
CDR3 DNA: TGTGCCAGCGGAAGCGGCCAGGCCTACGAGCAGTACTTC

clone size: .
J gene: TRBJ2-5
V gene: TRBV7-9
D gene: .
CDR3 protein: CASSLDREAAARETQYF
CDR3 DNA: TGTGCCAGCAGCTTAGACAGGGAAGCAGCGGCTAGAGAGACCCAGTACTTC

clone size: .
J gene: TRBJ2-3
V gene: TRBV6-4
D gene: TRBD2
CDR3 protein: CASHRYPERDTDTQYF
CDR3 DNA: TGTGCCAGCCACCGTTACCCCGAGCGGGACACAGATACGCAGTATTTT

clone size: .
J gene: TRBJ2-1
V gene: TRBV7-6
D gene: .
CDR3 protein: CASSVERGGEQFF
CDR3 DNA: TGTGCCAGCTCGGTAGAGAGAGGGGGTGAGCAGTTCTTC

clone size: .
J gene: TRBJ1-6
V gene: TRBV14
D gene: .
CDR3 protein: CASSPRQPSSYNSPLHF
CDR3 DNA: TGTGCCAGCAGCCCCCGACAGCCGAGCTCCTATAATTCACCCCTCCACTTT

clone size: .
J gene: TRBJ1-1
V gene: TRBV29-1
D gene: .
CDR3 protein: CSVVARGANTEAFF
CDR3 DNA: TGCAGCGTTGTCGCGAGGGGCGCGAACACTGAAGCTTTCTTT

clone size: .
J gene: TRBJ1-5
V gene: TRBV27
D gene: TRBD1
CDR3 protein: CASSFLGGVNSNQPQHF
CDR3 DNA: TGTGCCAGCAGTTTTTTAGGGGGCGTGAATAGCAATCAGCCCCAGCATTTT

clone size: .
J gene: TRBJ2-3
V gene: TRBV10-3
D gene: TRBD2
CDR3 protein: CAISGLAGGLDTQYF
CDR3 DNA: TGTGCCATCAGTGGACTAGCGGGGGGGTTGGATACGCAGTATTTT

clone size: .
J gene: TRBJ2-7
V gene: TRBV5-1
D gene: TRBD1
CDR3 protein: CASSMPGGGYEQYF
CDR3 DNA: TGCGCCAGCAGCATGCCAGGGGGCGGCTACGAGCAGTACTTC

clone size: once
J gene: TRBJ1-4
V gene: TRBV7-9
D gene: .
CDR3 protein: CASSSSRATGEKLFF
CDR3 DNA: TGTGCCAGCAGCTCCTCACGGGCAACCGGTGAAAAACTGTTTTTT

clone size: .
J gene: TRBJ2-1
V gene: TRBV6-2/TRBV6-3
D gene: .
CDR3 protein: CASSYPSAGGNEQFF
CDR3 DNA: TGTGCCAGCAGTTACCCTAGCGCAGGGGGTAATGAGCAGTTCTTC

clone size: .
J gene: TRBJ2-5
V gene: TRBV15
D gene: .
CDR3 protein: CATSGLRPETQYF
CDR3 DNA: TGTGCCACCAGCGGACTACGCCCAGAGACCCAGTACTTC

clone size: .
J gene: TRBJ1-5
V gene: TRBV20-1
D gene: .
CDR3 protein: CSATRDTGNQPQHF
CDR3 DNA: TGCAGTGCTACCAGGGATACCGGCAATCAGCCCCAGCATTTT

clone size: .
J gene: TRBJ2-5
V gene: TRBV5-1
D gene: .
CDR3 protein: CASSWSPGSRETQYF
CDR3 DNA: TGCGCCAGCAGCTGGAGCCCAGGGAGTCGCGAGACCCAGTACTTC

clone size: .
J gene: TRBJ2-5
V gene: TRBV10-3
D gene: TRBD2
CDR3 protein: CAISGGGGGEETQYF
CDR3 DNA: TGTGCCATCAGTGGTGGCGGGGGGGGAGAAGAGACCCAGTACTTC

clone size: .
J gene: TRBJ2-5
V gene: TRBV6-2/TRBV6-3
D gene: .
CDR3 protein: CASSPPGGPGETQYF
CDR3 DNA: TGTGCCAGCAGTCCTCCGGGGGGCCCCGGAGAGACCCAGTACTTC

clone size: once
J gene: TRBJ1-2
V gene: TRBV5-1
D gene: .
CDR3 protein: CASSDTVGYTF
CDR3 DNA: TGCGCCAGCAGCGACACTGTGGGCTACACCTTC

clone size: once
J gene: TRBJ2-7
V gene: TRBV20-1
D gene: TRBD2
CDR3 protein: CSAPTSGGSYEQYF
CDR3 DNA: TGCAGTGCTCCGACTAGCGGGGGATCCTACGAGCAGTACTTC

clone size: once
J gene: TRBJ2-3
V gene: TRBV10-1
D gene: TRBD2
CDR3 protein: CASTEGTSGTDTQYF
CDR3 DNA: TGCGCCAGCACCGAGGGGACTAGCGGCACAGATACGCAGTATTTT

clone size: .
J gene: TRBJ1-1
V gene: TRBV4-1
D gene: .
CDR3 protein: CASSQFAGRAFF
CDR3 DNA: TGCGCCAGCAGCCAGTTTGCGGGCCGAGCTTTCTTT

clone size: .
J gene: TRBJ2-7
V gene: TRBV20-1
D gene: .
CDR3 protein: CSARDKYEQYF
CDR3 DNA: TGCAGTGCTAGAGACAAGTACGAGCAGTACTTC

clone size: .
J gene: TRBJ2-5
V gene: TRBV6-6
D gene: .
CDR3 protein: CASSYRGFQETQYF
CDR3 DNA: TGTGCCAGCAGTTACCGAGGGTTTCAGGAGACCCAGTACTTC

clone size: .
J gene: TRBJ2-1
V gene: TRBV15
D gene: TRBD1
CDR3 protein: CATSRELGRSGTGSYNEQFF
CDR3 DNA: TGTGCCACCAGCAGAGAACTTGGGAGATCCGGGACAGGGTCCTACAATGAGCAGTTCTTC

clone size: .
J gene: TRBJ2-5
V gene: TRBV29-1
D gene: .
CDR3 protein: CSSGGGASGETQYF
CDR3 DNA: TGCAGCTCTGGAGGAGGGGCGAGCGGAGAGACCCAGTACTTC

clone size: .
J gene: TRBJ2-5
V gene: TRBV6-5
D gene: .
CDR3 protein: CASSTSTKQYF
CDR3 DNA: TGTGCCAGCAGTACGTCTACGAAGCAGTACTTC

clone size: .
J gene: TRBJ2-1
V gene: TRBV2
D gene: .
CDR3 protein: CASSKAPYNEQFF
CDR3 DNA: TGTGCCAGCAGTAAGGCCCCATACAATGAGCAGTTCTTC